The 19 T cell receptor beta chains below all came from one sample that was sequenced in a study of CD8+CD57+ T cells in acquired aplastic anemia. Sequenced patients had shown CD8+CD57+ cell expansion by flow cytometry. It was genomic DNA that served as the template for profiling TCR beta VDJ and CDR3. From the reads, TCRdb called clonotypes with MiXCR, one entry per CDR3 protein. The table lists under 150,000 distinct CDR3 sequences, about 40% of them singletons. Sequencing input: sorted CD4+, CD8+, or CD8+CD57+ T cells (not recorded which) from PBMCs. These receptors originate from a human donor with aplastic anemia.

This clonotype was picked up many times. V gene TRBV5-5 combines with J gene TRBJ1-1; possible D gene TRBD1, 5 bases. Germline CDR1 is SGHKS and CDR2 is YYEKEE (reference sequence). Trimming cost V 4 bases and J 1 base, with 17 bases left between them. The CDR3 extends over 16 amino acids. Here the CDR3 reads CASSPGDGKRNTEAFF. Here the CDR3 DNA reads TGTGCCAGCAGCCCCGGGGACGGGAAGAGGAACACTGAAGCTTTCTTT.

CDR3 in DNA: TGTGCCAGCAGTGACTCTAGCGGGAGGGCCCCAGATACGCAGTATTTT. It yields the protein CASSDSSGRAPDTQYF. The V and J genes are TRBV6-4 and TRBJ2-3, with 11 positions matching TRBD2. The CDR3 is 16 amino acids. Losses at the gene ends were 0 bases for V and 4 bases for J; bases not matched to a gene: 3. Per germline, CDR1 MRHNA and CDR2 SNTAGT.

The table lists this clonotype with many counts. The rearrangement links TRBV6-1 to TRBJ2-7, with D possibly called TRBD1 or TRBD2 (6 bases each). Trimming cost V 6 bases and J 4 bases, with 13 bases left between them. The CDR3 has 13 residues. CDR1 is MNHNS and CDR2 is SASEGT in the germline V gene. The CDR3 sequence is CASSDGGHYEQYV. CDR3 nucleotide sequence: TGTGCCAGCAGCGACGGGGGACATTACGAGCAGTACGTC.

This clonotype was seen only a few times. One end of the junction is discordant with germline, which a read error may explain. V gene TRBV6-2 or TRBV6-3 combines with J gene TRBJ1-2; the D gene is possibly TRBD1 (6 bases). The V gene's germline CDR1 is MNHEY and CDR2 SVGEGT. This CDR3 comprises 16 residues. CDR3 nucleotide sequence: TGTGCCAGCAGTTACTCGACCGGGACACCTAACTATGGCCACACCTTC. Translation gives CASSYSTGTPNYGHTF.

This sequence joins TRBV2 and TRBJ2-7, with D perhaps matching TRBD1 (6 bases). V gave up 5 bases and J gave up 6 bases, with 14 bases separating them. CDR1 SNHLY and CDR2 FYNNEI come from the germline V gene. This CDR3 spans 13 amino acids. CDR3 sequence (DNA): TGTGCCAGCAGTTTTCGACAGGTCGCCGAGCAGTACTTC. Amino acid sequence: CASSFRQVAEQYF.

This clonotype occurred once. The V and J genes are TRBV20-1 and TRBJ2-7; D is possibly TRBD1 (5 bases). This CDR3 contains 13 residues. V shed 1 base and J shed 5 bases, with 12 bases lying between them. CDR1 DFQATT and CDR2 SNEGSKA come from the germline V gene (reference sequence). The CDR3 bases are TGCAGTGCTAGAGCCCCAGGGATTCACGAGCAGTACGTC. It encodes CSARAPGIHEQYV.

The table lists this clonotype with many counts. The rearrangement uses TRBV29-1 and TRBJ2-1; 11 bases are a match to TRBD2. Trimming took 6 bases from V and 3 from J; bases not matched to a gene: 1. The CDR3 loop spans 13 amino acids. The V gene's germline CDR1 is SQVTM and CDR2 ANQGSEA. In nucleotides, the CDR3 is TGCAGCGTCACTAGCGGGGGCTACAATGAGCAGTTCTTC. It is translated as CSVTSGGYNEQFF.

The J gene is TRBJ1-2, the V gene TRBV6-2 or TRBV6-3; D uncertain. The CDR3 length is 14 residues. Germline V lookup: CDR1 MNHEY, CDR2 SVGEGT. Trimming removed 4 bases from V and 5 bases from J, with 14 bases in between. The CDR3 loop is CASSSTGSPYGYTF. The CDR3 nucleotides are TGTGCCAGCAGTTCTACCGGGTCCCCGTATGGCTACACCTTC.

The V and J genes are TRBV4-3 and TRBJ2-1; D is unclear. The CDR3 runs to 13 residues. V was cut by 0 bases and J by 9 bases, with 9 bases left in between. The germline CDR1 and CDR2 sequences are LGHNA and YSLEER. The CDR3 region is CASSQDLMVEQFF. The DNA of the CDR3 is TGCGCCAGCAGCCAAGACCTTATGGTTGAGCAGTTCTTC.

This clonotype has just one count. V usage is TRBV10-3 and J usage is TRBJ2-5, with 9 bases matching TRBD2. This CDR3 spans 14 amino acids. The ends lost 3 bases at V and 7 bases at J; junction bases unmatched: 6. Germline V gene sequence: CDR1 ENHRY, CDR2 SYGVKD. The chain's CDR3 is CAISDGLAGTTQYF. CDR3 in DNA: TGTGCCATCAGTGATGGTCTAGCGGGGACGACCCAGTACTTC.

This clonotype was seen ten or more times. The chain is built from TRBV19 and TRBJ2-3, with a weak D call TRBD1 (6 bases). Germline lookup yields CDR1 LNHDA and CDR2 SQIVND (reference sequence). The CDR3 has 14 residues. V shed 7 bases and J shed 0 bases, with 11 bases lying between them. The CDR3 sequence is CASTTGQSTDTQYF. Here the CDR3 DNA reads TGTGCCAGTACTACAGGACAGAGCACAGATACGCAGTATTTT. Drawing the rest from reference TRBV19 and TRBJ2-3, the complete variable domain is DGGITQSPKYLFRKEGQNVTLSCEQNLNHDAMYWYRQDPGQGLRLIYYSQIVNDFQKGDIAEGYSVSREKKESFPLTVTSAQKNPTAFYLCASTTGQSTDTQYFGPGTRLTVL.

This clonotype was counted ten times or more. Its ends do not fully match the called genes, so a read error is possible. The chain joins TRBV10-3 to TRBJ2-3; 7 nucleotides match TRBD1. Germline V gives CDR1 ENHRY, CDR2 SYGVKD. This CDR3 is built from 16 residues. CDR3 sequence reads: CASSEGASYFTDTQYF. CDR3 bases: TGTGCCAGCAGTGAGGGGGCATCCTATTTCACAGATACGCAGTATTTT.

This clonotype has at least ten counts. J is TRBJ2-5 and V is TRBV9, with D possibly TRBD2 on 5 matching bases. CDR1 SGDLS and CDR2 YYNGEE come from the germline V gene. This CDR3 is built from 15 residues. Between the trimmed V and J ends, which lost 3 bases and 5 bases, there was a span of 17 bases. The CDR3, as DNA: TGTGCCAGCAGCGCCTGGACTTCGATTATGGAGACCCAGTACTTC. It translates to CASSAWTSIMETQYF.

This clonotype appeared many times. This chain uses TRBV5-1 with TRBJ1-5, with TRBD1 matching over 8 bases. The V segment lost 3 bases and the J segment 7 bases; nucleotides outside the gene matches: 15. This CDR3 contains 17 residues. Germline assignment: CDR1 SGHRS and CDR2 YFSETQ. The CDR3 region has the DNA TGCGCCAGCAGCTACGAACCTTCCGACAGGGGAGGGCAGCCCCAGCATTTT. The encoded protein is CASSYEPSDRGGQPQHF. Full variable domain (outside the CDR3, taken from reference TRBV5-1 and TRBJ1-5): KAGVTQTPRYLIKTRGQQVTLSCSPISGHRSVSWYQQTPGQGLQFLFEYFSETQRNKGNFPGRFSGRQFSNSRSEMNVSTLELGDSALYLCASSYEPSDRGGQPQHFGDGTRLSIL.

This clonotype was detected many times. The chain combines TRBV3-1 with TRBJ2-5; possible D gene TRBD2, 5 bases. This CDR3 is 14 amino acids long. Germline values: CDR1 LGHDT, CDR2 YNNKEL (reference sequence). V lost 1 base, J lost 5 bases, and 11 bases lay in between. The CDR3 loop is CASSQGGRRETQYF. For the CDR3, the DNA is TGTGCCAGCAGCCAAGGTGGGAGACGGGAGACCCAGTACTTC.

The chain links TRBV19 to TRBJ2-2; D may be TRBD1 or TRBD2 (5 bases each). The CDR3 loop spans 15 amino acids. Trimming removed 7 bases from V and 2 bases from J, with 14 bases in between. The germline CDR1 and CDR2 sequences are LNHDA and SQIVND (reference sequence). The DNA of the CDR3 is TGTGCCAGTACTCGGGCAGGGAGAAACACCGGGGAGCTGTTTTTT. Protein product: CASTRAGRNTGELFF.

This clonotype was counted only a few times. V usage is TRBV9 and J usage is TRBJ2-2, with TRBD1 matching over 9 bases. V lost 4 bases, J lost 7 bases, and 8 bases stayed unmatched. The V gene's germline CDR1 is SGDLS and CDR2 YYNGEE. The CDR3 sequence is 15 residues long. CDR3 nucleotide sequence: TGTGCCAGCAGCCCTCAGACAGGGGGGGTCGGGGAGCTGTTTTTT. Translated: CASSPQTGGVGELFF. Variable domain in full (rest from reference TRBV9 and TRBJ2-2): DSGVTQTPKHLITATGQRVTLRCSPRSGDLSVYWYQQSLDQGLQFLIQYYNGEERAKGNILERFSAQQFPDLHSELNLSSLELGDSALYFCASSPQTGGVGELFFGEGSRLTVL.

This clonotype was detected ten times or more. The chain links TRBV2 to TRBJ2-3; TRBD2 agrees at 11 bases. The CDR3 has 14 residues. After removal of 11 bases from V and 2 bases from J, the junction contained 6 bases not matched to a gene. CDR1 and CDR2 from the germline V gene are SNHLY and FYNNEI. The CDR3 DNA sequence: TGTGCCCCCGGACTAGCGGGCCTCACAGATACGCAGTATTTT. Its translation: CAPGLAGLTDTQYF.

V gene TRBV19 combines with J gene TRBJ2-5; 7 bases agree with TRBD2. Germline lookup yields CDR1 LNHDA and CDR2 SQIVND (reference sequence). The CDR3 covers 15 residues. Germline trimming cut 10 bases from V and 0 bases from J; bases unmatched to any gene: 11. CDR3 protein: CATRVGRGYQETQYF. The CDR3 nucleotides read TGTGCCACCCGGGTTGGGCGGGGGTACCAAGAGACCCAGTACTTC. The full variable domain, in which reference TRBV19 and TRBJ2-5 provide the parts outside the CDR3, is DGGITQSPKYLFRKEGQNVTLSCEQNLNHDAMYWYRQDPGQGLRLIYYSQIVNDFQKGDIAEGYSVSREKKESFPLTVTSAQKNPTAFYLCATRVGRGYQETQYFGPGTRLLVL.